The text below deals with one T cell receptor (beta chain). The data were obtained in a study of T cell repertoires in aging, cancer and after chemotherapy. This CDR3 has 13 amino acids. V lost 2 bases and J 7 bases, leaving 11 bases between the germline ends. Germline CDR1 MNHEY, CDR2 SVGEGT. TCR beta rearrangements were amplified from peripheral blood genomic DNA. TRB rearrangements spanning V, D and J were amplified using mixed TRB-A/B primers. Each CDR3 protein gets one entry after TCRdb re-called the multiplex PCR reads with MiXCR. The table has 4,900 or so distinct CDR3 sequences, 40% to 60% seen once.

The sample was blood. This TCR was recovered from a human donor in good health. V is TRBV6-2 or TRBV6-3 and J is TRBJ2-5, with D tentatively TRBD1 or TRBD2 (5 bases each). The CDR3 region has the DNA TGTGCCAGCAGTTACGCAGGGACGTTGACCCAGTACTTC. As protein: CASSYAGTLTQYF.